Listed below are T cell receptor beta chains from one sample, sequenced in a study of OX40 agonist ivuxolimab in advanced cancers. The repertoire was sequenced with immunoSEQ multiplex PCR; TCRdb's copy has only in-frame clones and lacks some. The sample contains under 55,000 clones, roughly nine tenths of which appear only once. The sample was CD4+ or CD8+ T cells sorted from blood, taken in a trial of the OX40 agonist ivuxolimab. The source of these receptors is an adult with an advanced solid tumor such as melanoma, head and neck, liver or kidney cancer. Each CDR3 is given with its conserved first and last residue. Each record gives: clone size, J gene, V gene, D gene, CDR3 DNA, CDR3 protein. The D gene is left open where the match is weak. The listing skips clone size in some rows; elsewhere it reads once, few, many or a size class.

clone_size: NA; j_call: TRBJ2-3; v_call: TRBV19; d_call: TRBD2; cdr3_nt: TGTGCCAGTAGCGGACTAGCGGGGAGCACAGATACGCAGTATTTT; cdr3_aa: CASSGLAGSTDTQYF
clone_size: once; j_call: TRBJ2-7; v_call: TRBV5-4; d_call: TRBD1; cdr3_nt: TGTGCCAGCAGCCATGGCCGGGACAGGGCACACGAGCAGTACTTC; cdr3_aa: CASSHGRDRAHEQYF
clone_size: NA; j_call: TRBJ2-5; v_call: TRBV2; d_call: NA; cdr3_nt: TGTGCCAGCAGTGAGAGGACTATATCGGAGACCCAGTACTTC; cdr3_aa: CASSERTISETQYF
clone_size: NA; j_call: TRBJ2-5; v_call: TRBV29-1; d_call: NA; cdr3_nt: TGCAGCGTCCCGCCGGGTGGTACGGAGACCCAGTACTTC; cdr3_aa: CSVPPGGTETQYF
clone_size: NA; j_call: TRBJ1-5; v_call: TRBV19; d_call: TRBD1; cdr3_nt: TGTGCCAGTAGTAACCGACAGGGGACGGGCCAGCCCCAGCATTTT; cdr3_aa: CASSNRQGTGQPQHF
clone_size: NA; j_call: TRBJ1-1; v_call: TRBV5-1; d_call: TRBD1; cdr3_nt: TGCGCCAGCAGCTTTCAGGGGGCCGCTGAAGCTTTCTTT; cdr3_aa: CASSFQGAAEAFF
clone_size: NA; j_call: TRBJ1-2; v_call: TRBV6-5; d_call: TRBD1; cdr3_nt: TGTGCCAGCAGACTAGGACAGGCGGAAACTTATGGCTACACCTTC; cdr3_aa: CASRLGQAETYGYTF
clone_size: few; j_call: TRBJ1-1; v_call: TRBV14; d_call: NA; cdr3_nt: TGTGCCAGCAGCCGGGAACTCGACACTGAAGCTTTCTTT; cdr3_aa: CASSRELDTEAFF
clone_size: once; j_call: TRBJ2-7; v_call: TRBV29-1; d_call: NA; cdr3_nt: TGCAGCGGGGGTCAGGGAATTACCGACGAGCAGTACTTC; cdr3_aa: CSGGQGITDEQYF
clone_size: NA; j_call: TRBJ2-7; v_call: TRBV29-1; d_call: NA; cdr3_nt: TGCAGCGTTTCAGGGGCCCACGAGCAGTACTTC; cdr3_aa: CSVSGAHEQYF
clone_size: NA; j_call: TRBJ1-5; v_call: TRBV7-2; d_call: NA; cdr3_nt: TGTGCCAGCAGCCTCCAAGGAACCTTTAGCAATCAGCCCCAGCATTTT; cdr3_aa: CASSLQGTFSNQPQHF
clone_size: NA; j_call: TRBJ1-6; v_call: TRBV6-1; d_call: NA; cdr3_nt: TGTGCCAGCAGCAGGGGCCGGGACACTAATTCACCCCTCCACTTT; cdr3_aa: CASSRGRDTNSPLHF
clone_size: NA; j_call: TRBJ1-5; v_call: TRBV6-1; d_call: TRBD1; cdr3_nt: TGTGCCAGCAGTGGGGACAGGGGTTTAGGGTGGCGGCCCCAGCATTTT; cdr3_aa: CASSGDRGLGWRPQHF
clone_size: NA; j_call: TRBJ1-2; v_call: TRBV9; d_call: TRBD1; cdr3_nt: TGTGCCAGCAGCGAAGGGGGCAGGACATCTAACTATGGCTACACCTTC; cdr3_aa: CASSEGGRTSNYGYTF
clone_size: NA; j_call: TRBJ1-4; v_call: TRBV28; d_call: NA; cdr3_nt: TGTGCCAGCCATACCAGGGCGCCTAATGAAAAACTGTTTTTT; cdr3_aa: CASHTRAPNEKLFF
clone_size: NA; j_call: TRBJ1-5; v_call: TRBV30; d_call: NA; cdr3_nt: TGTGCCTGGAGCCCAGACAGCCCAAATCAGCCCCAGCATTTT; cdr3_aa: CAWSPDSPNQPQHF
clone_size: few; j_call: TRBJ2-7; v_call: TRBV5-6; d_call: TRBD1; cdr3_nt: TGTGCCAGCAGCCAAGGACAGGGTAGGTACGAGCAGTACTTC; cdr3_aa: CASSQGQGRYEQYF
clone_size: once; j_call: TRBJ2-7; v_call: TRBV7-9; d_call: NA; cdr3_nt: TGTGCCAGCAGAATGGAGGTGGAGCAGTACTTC; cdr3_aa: CASRMEVEQYF
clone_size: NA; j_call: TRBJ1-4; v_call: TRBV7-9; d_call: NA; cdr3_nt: TGTGCCAGCAGCTTATACAGGCCCGATAATGAAAAACTGTTTTTT; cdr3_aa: CASSLYRPDNEKLFF
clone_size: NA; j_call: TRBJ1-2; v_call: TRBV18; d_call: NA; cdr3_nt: TGTGCCAGCTCACCTACCGGAGGGTCTAGGTATGGCTACACCTTC; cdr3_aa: CASSPTGGSRYGYTF
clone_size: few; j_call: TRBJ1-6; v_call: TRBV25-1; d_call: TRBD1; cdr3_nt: TGTGCCAGCAGTACAGGACAGGGCAGTAATTCACCCCTCCACTTT; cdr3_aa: CASSTGQGSNSPLHF
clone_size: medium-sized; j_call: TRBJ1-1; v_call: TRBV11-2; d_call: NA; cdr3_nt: TGTGCCAGCAGCTTATTAGCGGGCACGAACACTGAAGCTTTCTTT; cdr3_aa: CASSLLAGTNTEAFF
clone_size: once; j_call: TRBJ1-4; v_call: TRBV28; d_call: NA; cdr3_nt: TGTGCCAGCAGTACTGCGGGACATGTGCAGGATTGGGGAAAACTGTTTTTT; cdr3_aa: CASSTAGHVQDWGKLFF
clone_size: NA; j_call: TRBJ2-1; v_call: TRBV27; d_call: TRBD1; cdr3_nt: TGTGCCAGCAGTTTAGACAGGGCGGTTTACAATGAGCAGTTCTTC; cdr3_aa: CASSLDRAVYNEQFF
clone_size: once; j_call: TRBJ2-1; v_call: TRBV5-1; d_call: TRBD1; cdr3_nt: TGCGCCAGCAGCTTAGGGACAGGAACCTACAATGAGCAGTTCTTC; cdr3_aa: CASSLGTGTYNEQFF
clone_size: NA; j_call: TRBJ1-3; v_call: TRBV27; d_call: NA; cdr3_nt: TGTGCCAGCAGCCCCAGGCCCTCTGGAAACACCATATATTTT; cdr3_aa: CASSPRPSGNTIYF
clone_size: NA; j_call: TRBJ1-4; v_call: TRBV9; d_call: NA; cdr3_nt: TGTGCCAGCAGCCCAAGTCCGGGGGGGAATGAAAAACTGTTTTTT; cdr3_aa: CASSPSPGGNEKLFF
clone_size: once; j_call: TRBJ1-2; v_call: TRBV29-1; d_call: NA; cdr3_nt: TGCAGCGTTCAAAAGGGGGGGCAAACAAGCTACACCTTC; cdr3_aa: CSVQKGGQTSYTF
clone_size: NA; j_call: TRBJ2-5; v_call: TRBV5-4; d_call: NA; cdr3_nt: TGTGCCAGCAGCTCCGGATATCAAGAGACCCAGTACTTC; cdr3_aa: CASSSGYQETQYF
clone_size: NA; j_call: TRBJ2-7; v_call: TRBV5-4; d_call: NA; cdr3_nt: TGTGCCAGCAGCATGGCCTTAGGCCCCTACGAGCAGTACTTC; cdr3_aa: CASSMALGPYEQYF
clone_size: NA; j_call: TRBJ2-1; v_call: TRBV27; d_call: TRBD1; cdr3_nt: TGTGCCAGCAGCCCGAGGGACAGATTCTACAATGAGCAGTTCTTC; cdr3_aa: CASSPRDRFYNEQFF
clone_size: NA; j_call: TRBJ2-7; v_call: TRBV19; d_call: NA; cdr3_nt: TGTGCCACCCGGCGGGGACCGGAGAGCTCCTACGAGCAGTACTTC; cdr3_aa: CATRRGPESSYEQYF
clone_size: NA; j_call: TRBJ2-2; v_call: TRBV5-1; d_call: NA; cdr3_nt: TGCGCCAGCAGCTGGGACTTTAACACCGGGGAGCTGTTTTTT; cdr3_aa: CASSWDFNTGELFF
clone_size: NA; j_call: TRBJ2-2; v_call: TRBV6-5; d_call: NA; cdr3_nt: TGTGCCAGCAGAACGGCCGGGGAGCTGTTTTTT; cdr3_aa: CASRTAGELFF
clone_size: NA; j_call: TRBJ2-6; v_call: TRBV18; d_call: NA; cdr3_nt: TGTGCCAGCTCACCACCCAATACCGGGGGGCCAGGAGGGGCCAACGTCCTGACTTTC; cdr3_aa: CASSPPNTGGPGGANVLTF
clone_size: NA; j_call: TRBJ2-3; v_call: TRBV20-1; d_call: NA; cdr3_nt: TGCAGTGCCATTCCGCGGGATACGCAGTATTTT; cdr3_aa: CSAIPRDTQYF
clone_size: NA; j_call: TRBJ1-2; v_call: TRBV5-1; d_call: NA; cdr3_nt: TGCGCCAGCAGCTTGGCCAGGGACCAAGGAGGCTACACCTTC; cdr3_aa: CASSLARDQGGYTF
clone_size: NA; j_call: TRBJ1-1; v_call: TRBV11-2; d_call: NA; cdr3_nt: TGTGCCAGCAGCTCGCCGCTGTTGCCTGAAGCTTTCTTT; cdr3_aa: CASSSPLLPEAFF
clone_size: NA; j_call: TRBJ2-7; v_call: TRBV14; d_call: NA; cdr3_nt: TGTGCCAGCAGCCAACTACAGGGAGGGACCTACGAGCAGTACTTC; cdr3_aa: CASSQLQGGTYEQYF
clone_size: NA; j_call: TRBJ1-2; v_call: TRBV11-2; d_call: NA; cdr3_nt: TGTGCCAGCAGCTTTAACAGGGCCAACTATGGCTACACCTTC; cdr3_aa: CASSFNRANYGYTF
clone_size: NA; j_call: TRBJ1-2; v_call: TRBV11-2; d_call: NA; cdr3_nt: TGTGCCAGCAGCTTAGCCGGAGGTAGAAACTATGGCTACACCTTC; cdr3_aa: CASSLAGGRNYGYTF
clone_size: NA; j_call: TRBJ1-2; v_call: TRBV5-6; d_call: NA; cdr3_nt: TGTGCCAGCAGCTTGCGGACAGAAGGCTACACCTTC; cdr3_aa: CASSLRTEGYTF
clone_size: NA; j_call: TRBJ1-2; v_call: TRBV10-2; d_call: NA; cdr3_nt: TGCGCCAGCAGTGACCCCCCCGACGGGATCGAGGGCTACACCTTC; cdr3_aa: CASSDPPDGIEGYTF
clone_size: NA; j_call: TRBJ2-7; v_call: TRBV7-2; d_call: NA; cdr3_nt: TGTGCCAGCAGAGGGGGGGGCGGCCATTCCTACGAGCAGTACTTC; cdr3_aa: CASRGGGGHSYEQYF
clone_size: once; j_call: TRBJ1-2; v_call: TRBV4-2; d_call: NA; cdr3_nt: TGTGCCAGCAGCCGGGACGGACAAAACTATGGCTACACCTTC; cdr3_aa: CASSRDGQNYGYTF
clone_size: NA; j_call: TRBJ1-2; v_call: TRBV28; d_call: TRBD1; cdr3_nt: TGTGCCAGCAGAGTGACAGGGGGCGCGATTTATGGCTACACCTTC; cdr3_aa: CASRVTGGAIYGYTF
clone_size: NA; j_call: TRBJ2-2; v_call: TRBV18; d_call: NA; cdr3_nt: TGTGCCAGCTCAACAGATCCGAACACCGGGGAGCTGTTTTTT; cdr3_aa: CASSTDPNTGELFF